This TCR beta chain was recovered during a study of vaccination and CD4 T cells after COVID-19. Study summary: Convalescents were six males and four females, two of them Hispanic. Ranging from 14 to 241, the interval between dose two and post-vaccine sampling had a median of 72 days.

Treatment indicated: approximately 9-day PBMC culture with coronavirus spike peptide pools or control peptides (ViraFEST assay). There were positive PCR dates ranging from March to December 2020, all predating US Alpha, Beta and Delta variants. With the Oncomine TCR Beta short-read assay, DNA from cultured CD4+ T cells was sequenced. MiXCR, run by TCRdb on the PCR reads, gives a single entry per CDR3 protein. The sample carries 10,000 to 15,000 distinct CDR3 sequences, 47% recorded once. Per the germline V gene, CDR1 is SGHRS and CDR2 is YFSETQ. J was trimmed by 5 bases and V by 0 bases; bases with no gene match: 1. The CDR3 has 14 residues. This clonotype turned up a few times. Its target is unknown.

The TCR sequence derives from a human donor who had recovered from COVID-19. The specimen sequenced was CD4+ T cells from blood, cultured in vitro. V gene TRBV5-1 combines with J gene TRBJ2-3; TRBD1 agrees at 9 bases. The CDR3 sequence is CASSLGQGEDTQYF. CDR3 nucleotides: TGCGCCAGCAGCTTGGGACAGGGGGAAGATACGCAGTATTTT.